The present T cell receptor (beta chain) was sequenced within a study of blood T cells in healthy people across ages. Study-level results: Diversity of TCR beta per million T cells declined in a roughly linear way with age. Fewer expanded clones and more diversity marked long-lived versus aged donors. Estimates drawn from one million T cells were deemed to understate diversity.

For this clonotype: The antigen is undetermined.

V was clipped by 3 bases and J by 4 bases, with 22 bases between them. The V gene's germline CDR1 is MNHEY and CDR2 SMNVEV (reference sequence). The CDR3 is 18 amino acids. Then a second PCR, running about 6 to 12 cycles, was carried out with a sample-barcoded 5' primer and a J-beta primer mix. Every sample returned 3 million or more CDR3-containing paired-end reads. TCRdb re-called the 5' RACE reads through MiXCR, storing one row per CDR3 protein. The sample carries some 800,000 distinct CDR3 sequences, under 45% recorded once. Sequences were obtained from blood. The sequence came from a man aged 55-75 years in good health. The V gene is TRBV27, the J gene TRBJ2-1, with D perhaps given as TRBD1 or TRBD2 (5 bases each). DNA for the CDR3: TGTGCCAGCAGTTTCAGAACTTCGGCGCGGTGGGGGTACAATGAGCAGTTCTTC. Protein: CASSFRTSARWGYNEQFF.